This passage covers 27 T cell receptor beta chains from one sample sequenced in a study of blood T cell repertoires in COVID-19 (dated by TCRdb to 2020 to 2022). Receptors were amplified or captured by the immunoSEQ multiplex PCR assay. TCRdb provides this immuneACCESS table in a form limited to in-frame rearrangements. Some clones are lacking; in checked studies, under half of them reflect an unresolved V gene, and why the rest are absent is not known. The sample records more than 300,000 clones, 65% to 90% of which are singletons. The ten largest clones add up to roughly 4% of the sample. Sequencing used PBMCs or T cells enriched from blood (not recorded which). The receptor source for this set is a man aged 25-45 years who had recovered from COVID-19.

This rearrangement joins TRBV13 to TRBJ2-1, with 9 positions matching TRBD2. CDR1 and CDR2 from the germline V gene are PRHDT and FYEKMQ (reference sequence). The CDR3 is 14 amino acids. Trimming cost V 5 bases and J 7 bases; bases outside gene matches: 6. The CDR3 spells CASSLQTSGNEQFF. The DNA of the CDR3 is TGTGCCAGCAGCCTACAGACTAGCGGAAATGAGCAGTTCTTC.

V gene TRBV4-1 combines with J gene TRBJ1-3, with D possibly matching TRBD1 (6 bases). The germline V gene has CDR1 MGHRA and CDR2 YSYEKL. The CDR3 contains 15 residues. The V end lost 4 bases, the J end lost 4 bases, and 14 bases lay between the germline ends. This CDR3 is CASSRNTGLGNTIYF. The CDR3 DNA sequence: TGCGCCAGCAGCCGTAATACAGGGCTCGGAAACACCATATATTTT.

In this sample, this clone turned up a few times. The chain is built from TRBV5-8 and TRBJ1-4, with D perhaps TRBD1 (5 bases). Germline values: CDR1 SGHTS, CDR2 YDEGEE. The CDR3 totals 16 residues. V dropped 3 bases and J dropped 1 base, with 13 bases sitting between them. The CDR3 reads CASSSDGRGTNEKLFF. The CDR3 DNA sequence: TGTGCCAGCAGCTCCGATGGGAGGGGAACTAATGAAAAACTGTTTTTT.

The chain uses TRBV6-5 and TRBJ1-2, with TRBD1 matching over 9 bases. Germline V gene sequence: CDR1 MNHEY, CDR2 SVGAGI. V gave up 5 bases and J gave up 8 bases; unmatched junction bases: 6. This CDR3 comprises 13 residues. The CDR3 protein is CASSLQGALGYTF. CDR3 in DNA: TGTGCCAGCAGTCTACAGGGGGCCTTGGGCTACACCTTC.

This chain uses TRBV18 with TRBJ1-2; 11 bases agree with TRBD1. Trimming removed 3 bases from V and 4 bases from J; junction bases left unmatched: 4. Germline V CDR1 and CDR2: KGHSH, LQKENI. The CDR3 sequence is 15 residues long. Here the CDR3 DNA reads TGTGCCAGCTCACCGGACAGGGGGCCCGGCTATGGCTACACCTTC. Residues: CASSPDRGPGYGYTF.

The chain links TRBV10-2 to TRBJ1-2; the match to TRBD1 covers 7 bases. This CDR3 is 19 amino acids long. Unmatched junction bases numbered 19, after V lost 4 bases and J lost 2 bases. Germline V gene sequence: CDR1 WSHSY, CDR2 SAAADI. The CDR3, as DNA: TGCGCCAGCAGTGGACAGGGTTTTTTGGGAGCTGACCTGAACTATGGCTACACCTTC. Protein: CASSGQGFLGADLNYGYTF.

The V call is TRBV7-5, the J call TRBJ2-7; the D call in the table, TRBD2, was not verified against the DNA. TRBV7-5 is a known pseudogene. This CDR3 contains 15 residues. CDR3 coding DNA: TGTGTCAGAAGCCCCCTAGCGGGAGGTGCCTACGAGCAGTACTTC. Encoded protein: CVRSPLAGGAYEQYF.

This clone was recorded a few times. This chain links TRBV19 with TRBJ1-2; 8 positions match TRBD1. With V trimmed by 6 bases and J by 4 bases, 16 bases remained unmatched. This CDR3 spans 17 amino acids. Per germline, CDR1 LNHDA and CDR2 SQIVND (reference sequence). The CDR3 nucleotides read TGTGCCAGTAGGAGGGGGACAGGAGGAGGTTCGGGCTATGGCTACACCTTC. Translated, it gives CASRRGTGGGSGYGYTF.

The chain is built from TRBV25-1 and TRBJ1-1; D not certain. From germline, CDR1 is MGHDK and CDR2 SYGVNS. CDR3 length: 14 amino acids. Trimming removed 2 bases at V and 1 base at J, with 8 bases between. CDR3 amino acids: CASSEREGNTEAFF. The CDR3 coding sequence is TGTGCCAGCAGTGAAAGGGAGGGGAACACTGAAGCTTTCTTT.

This sequence joins TRBV27 and TRBJ1-5; D perhaps matches TRBD1 (5 bases). V lost 5 bases to trimming and J lost 6 bases, with 17 bases between them. Germline V gives CDR1 MNHEY, CDR2 SMNVEV (reference sequence). This CDR3 has 15 amino acids. CDR3 region: CASSPGTGGVQPQHF. CDR3 nucleotides: TGTGCCAGCAGTCCAGGGACGGGGGGGGTTCAGCCCCAGCATTTT.

This sequence joins TRBV5-1 and TRBJ2-7; weak D call: TRBD1 (6 bases). Germline-derived CDR1 and CDR2 are SGHRS and YFSETQ. There are 14 residues in the CDR3. Trimming shortened V by 2 bases and J by 5 bases, and 14 bases separated the two germline ends. CDR3: CASSLGGSWDEQYF. In DNA form, the CDR3 reads TGCGCCAGCAGCTTAGGGGGTTCCTGGGACGAGCAGTACTTC.

This clone occurred a few times. The chain employs TRBV7-8 and TRBJ1-1; D ambiguous. V dropped 1 base and J dropped 5 bases, with 11 bases sitting between them. CDR3 length equals 14 residues. From germline, CDR1 is SGHVS and CDR2 FQNEAQ. The CDR3 nucleotides are TGTGCCAGCAGCTTAGAAATACACAGAACTGAAGCTTTCTTT. It translates to CASSLEIHRTEAFF. Full variable domain (remainder filled in from reference TRBV7-8 and TRBJ1-1): GAGVSQSPRYKVAKRGQDVALRCDPISGHVSLFWYQQALGQGPEFLTYFQNEAQLDKSGLPSDRFFAERPEGSVSTLKIQRTQQEDSAVYLCASSLEIHRTEAFFGQGTRLTVV.

Details on this clone: Mismatch with germline at one junction end may stem from a read error. The chain is built from TRBV7-7 and TRBJ2-3; 8 nucleotides match TRBD2. The V gene's germline CDR1 is SSHAT and CDR2 FNYEAQ (reference sequence). CDR3 length: 15 residues. DNA for the CDR3: TGTGCTAGCAGCTTACTAGCGGTTAGCACAGATACGCAGTATTTT. The encoded protein is CASSLLAVSTDTQYF.

This chain joins TRBV5-1 and TRBJ1-4; D may be TRBD1 (6 bases). There are 15 residues in the CDR3. Germline V lookup: CDR1 SGHRS, CDR2 YFSETQ. Trimming cost V 8 bases and J 5 bases, with 19 bases left between them. DNA of the CDR3: TGCGCCAGTAGTTCCACAGGGAGTGGCAATGAAAAACTGTTTTTT. Translating it yields CASSSTGSGNEKLFF.

V and J are TRBV7-9 and TRBJ1-1; tentative D call: TRBD1 (5 bases). V lost 6 bases, J lost 3 bases, and 8 bases lay in between. Germline V gene data show CDR1 as SEHNR and CDR2 as FQNEAQ (reference sequence). This CDR3 spans 12 amino acids. The CDR3 DNA is TGTGCCAGCAGGTCCAGGGACACTGAAGCTTTCTTT. Translating it yields CASRSRDTEAFF. The full variable domain, its missing parts supplied by reference TRBV7-9 and TRBJ1-1, is DTGVSQNPRHKITKRGQNVTFRCDPISEHNRLYWYRQTLGQGPEFLTYFQNEAQLEKSRLLSDRFSAERPKGSFSTLEIQRTEQGDSAMYLCASRSRDTEAFFGQGTRLTVV.

V is TRBV6-5 and J is TRBJ1-2; the D is unclear. CDR1 is MNHEY and CDR2 is SVGAGI in the germline V gene. CDR3 size: 14 residues. Trimming pared 2 bases from V and 4 bases from J, leaving 11 bases between. The CDR3 nucleotides are TGTGCCAGCAGTTACGGGCTTGAGGGCTATGGCTACACCTTC. Translation gives CASSYGLEGYGYTF.

The chain uses TRBV11-3 and TRBJ1-1, with 7 nucleotides matching TRBD1. This CDR3 is built from 14 residues. Trimming at V came to 5 bases and at J to 3 bases, leaving 6 bases not matched to a gene. The germline CDR1 and CDR2 sequences are SGHNT and YENEEA. The CDR3 DNA is TGTGCCAGCAGCGCACAGGGGTCACACACTGAAGCTTTCTTT. Protein product: CASSAQGSHTEAFF.

The chain recombines TRBV7-2 with TRBJ2-5, with TRBD2 matching over 7 bases. Germline trimming cut 4 bases from V and 4 bases from J; bases unmatched to any gene: 9. The CDR3 sequence is 15 residues long. The V gene's germline CDR1 is SGHTA and CDR2 FQGNSA. The CDR3 DNA follows: TGTGCCAGCAGCTCTTCGAGCGGGATGAGAGAGACCCAGTACTTC. Its protein is CASSSSSGMRETQYF.

The rearrangement uses TRBV7-9 and TRBJ2-2; no clear D. V lost 4 bases and J lost 7, with 16 bases in between. Germline CDR1 and CDR2: SEHNR and FQNEAQ (reference sequence). The length of the CDR3 is 15 residues. CDR3 sequence (DNA): TGTGCCAGCAGCTCCAGAGCACAGCCCCGCGGGGAGCTGTTTTTT. Translation: CASSSRAQPRGELFF.

The V gene is TRBV19, the J gene TRBJ2-1; TRBD2 is a possible D gene (12 bases). Germline assignment: CDR1 LNHDA and CDR2 SQIVND (reference sequence). This CDR3 is built from 20 residues. V lost 7 bases to trimming and J lost 8 bases, with 36 bases between them. The CDR3 DNA is TGTGCCAGTACCAGACTAGGACAGGGGGCTAGCGGGAGGGGTTTAGATGAGCAGTTCTTC. It encodes CASTRLGQGASGRGLDEQFF.

V is TRBV27 and J is TRBJ1-5; D not resolved. The CDR3 runs 12 residues. The V gene lost 5 bases and the J gene lost 2 bases, with 4 bases spanning the gap. Germline V lookup: CDR1 MNHEY, CDR2 SMNVEV (reference sequence). CDR3 DNA sequence: TGTGCCAGCAGTCGCGGCAATCAGCCCCAGCATTTT. Protein product: CASSRGNQPQHF.

This chain connects TRBV19 to TRBJ1-4, with a possible D match to TRBD1 (6 bases). The CDR3 runs 15 residues. CDR1 LNHDA and CDR2 SQIVND come from the germline V gene (reference sequence). Trimming cost V 5 bases and J 4 bases, with 14 bases left between them. The CDR3: CASSFRGRINEKLFF. The CDR3 coding sequence is TGTGCCAGTAGTTTCAGGGGAAGGATTAATGAAAAACTGTTTTTT.

This chain uses TRBV6-1 with TRBJ1-1, with a possible D match to TRBD1 (5 bases). Trimming shortened V by 3 bases and J by 1 base, and 12 bases separated the two germline ends. Germline assignment: CDR1 MNHNS and CDR2 SASEGT. The CDR3 length is 15 residues. The CDR3 protein is CASSDTGLPNTEAFF. The CDR3 DNA sequence: TGTGCCAGCAGTGATACAGGACTACCGAACACTGAAGCTTTCTTT.

This chain links TRBV19 with TRBJ2-2; 7 bases match TRBD1. This CDR3 is built from 15 residues. The trim removed 3 bases at V and 1 base at J, leaving 2 bases unmatched. Germline values: CDR1 LNHDA, CDR2 SQIVND (reference sequence). The CDR3 region is CASSIWTGNTGELFF. The CDR3 bases are TGTGCCAGTAGTATCTGGACAGGGAACACCGGGGAGCTGTTTTTT.

The chain combines TRBV14 with TRBJ1-6; D is unresolved. Germline loops: CDR1 SGHDN, CDR2 FVKESK. The CDR3 contains 16 residues. Trimming took 3 bases from V and 1 from J, leaving 10 bases between them. CDR3 amino acids: CASSHFHGSYNSPLHF. The CDR3 nucleotides read TGTGCCAGCAGCCACTTTCACGGGTCCTATAATTCACCCCTCCACTTT.

This chain links TRBV7-9 with TRBJ2-1; 9 bases are a match to TRBD1. Germline V gene lookup returns CDR1 SEHNR and CDR2 FQNEAQ (reference sequence). The V segment lost 6 bases and the J segment 7 bases; nucleotides outside the gene matches: 7. The CDR3 has 14 residues. CDR3 protein: CASSPGQGGNEQFF. DNA of the CDR3: TGTGCCAGCAGTCCGGGACAGGGTGGGAATGAGCAGTTCTTC.

The V call is TRBV2, the J call TRBJ2-7; 7 positions agree with TRBD1. With 7 bases clipped from V and 0 bases from J, the junction kept 6 bases outside the gene matches. From germline, CDR1 is SNHLY and CDR2 FYNNEI. The CDR3 covers 14 residues. The CDR3 loop is CASTFGQASYEQYF. CDR3 nucleotide sequence: TGTGCCAGCACCTTCGGACAGGCCTCCTACGAGCAGTACTTC.